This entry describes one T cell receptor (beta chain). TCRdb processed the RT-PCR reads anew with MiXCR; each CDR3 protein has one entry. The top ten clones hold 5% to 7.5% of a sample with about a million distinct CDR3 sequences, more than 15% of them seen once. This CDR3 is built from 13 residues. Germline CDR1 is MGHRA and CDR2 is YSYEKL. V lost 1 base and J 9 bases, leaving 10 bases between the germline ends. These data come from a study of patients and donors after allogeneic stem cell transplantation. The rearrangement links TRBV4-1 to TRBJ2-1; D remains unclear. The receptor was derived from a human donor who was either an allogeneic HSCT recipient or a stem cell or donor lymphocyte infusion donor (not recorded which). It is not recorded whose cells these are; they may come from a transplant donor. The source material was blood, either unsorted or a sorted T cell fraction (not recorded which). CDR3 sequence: CASSQVLVFEQFF. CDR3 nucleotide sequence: TGCGCCAGCAGCCAAGTTCTCGTGTTTGAGCAGTTCTTC.